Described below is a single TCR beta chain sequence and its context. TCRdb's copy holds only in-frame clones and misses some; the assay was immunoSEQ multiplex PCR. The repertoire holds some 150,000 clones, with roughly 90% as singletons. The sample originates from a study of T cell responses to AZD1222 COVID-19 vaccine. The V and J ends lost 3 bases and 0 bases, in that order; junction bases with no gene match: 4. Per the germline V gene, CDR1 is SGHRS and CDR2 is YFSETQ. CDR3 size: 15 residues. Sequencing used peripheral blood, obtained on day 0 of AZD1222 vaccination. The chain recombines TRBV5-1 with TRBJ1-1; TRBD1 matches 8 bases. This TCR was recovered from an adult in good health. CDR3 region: CASSSTGGVNTEAFF. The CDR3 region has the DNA TGCGCCAGCAGCTCCACAGGGGGTGTGAACACTGAAGCTTTCTTT. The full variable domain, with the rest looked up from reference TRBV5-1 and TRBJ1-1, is KAGVTQTPRYLIKTRGQQVTLSCSPISGHRSVSWYQQTPGQGLQFLFEYFSETQRNKGNFPGRFSGRQFSNSRSEMNVSTLELGDSALYLCASSSTGGVNTEAFFGQGTRLTVV.